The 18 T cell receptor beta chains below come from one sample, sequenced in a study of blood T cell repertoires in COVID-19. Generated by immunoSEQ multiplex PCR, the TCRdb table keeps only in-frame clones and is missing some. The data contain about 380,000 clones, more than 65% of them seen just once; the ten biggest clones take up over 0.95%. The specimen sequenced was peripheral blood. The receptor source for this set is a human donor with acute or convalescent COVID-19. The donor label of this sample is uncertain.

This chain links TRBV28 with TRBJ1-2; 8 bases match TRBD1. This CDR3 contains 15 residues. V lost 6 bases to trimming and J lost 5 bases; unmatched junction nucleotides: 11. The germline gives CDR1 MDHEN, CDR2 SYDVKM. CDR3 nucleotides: TGTGCCAGCAGGCAGACAGGGGTCGAGGGGTATGGCTACACCTTC. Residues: CASRQTGVEGYGYTF.

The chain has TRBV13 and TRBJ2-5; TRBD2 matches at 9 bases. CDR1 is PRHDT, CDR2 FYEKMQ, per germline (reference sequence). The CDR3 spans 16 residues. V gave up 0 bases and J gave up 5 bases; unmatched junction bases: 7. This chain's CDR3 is CASSLGGTSRGETQYF. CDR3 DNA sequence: TGTGCCAGCAGCTTAGGAGGGACTAGCAGAGGGGAGACCCAGTACTTC.

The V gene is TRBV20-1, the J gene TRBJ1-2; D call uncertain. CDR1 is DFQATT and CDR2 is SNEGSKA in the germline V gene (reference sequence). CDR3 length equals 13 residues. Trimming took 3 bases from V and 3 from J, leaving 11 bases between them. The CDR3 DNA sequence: TGCAGTGCTAGTTCGAGGGCTGACTATGGCTACACCTTC. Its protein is CSASSRADYGYTF.

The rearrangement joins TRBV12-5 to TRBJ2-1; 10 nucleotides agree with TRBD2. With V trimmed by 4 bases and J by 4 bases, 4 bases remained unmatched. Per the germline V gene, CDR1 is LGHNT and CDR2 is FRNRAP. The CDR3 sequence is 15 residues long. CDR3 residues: CASGYRSGGYNEQFF. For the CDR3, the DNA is TGTGCTAGTGGTTACCGTAGCGGGGGGTACAATGAGCAGTTCTTC. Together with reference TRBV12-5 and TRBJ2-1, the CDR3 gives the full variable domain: DARVTQTPRHKVTEMGQEVTMRCQPILGHNTVFWYRQTMMQGLELLAYFRNRAPLDDSGMPKDRFSAEMPDATLATLKIQPSEPRDSAVYFCASGYRSGGYNEQFFGPGTRLTVL.

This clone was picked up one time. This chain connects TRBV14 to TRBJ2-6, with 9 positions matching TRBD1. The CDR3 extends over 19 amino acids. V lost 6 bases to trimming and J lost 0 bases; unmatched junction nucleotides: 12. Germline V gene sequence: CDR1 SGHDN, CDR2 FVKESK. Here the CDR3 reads CASSQRTGALLSGANVLTF. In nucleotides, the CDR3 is TGTGCCAGCAGTCAAAGGACAGGGGCACTACTCTCTGGGGCCAACGTCCTGACTTTC.

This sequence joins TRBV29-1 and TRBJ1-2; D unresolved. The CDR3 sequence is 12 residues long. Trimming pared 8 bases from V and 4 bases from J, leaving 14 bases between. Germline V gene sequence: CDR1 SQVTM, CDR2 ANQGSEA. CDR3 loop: CSYAASGYGYTF. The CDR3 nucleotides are TGCAGCTATGCCGCTTCGGGCTATGGCTACACCTTC. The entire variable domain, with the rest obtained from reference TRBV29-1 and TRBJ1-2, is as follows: SAVISQKPSRDICQRGTSLTIQCQVDSQVTMMFWYRQQPGQSLTLIATANQGSEATYESGFVIDKFPISRPNLTFSTLTVSNMSPEDSSIYLCSYAASGYGYTFGSGTRLTVV.

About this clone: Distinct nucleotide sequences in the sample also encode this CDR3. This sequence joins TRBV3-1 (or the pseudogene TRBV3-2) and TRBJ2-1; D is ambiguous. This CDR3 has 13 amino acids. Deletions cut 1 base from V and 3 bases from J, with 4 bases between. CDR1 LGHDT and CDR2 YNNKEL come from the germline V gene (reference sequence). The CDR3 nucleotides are TGTGCCAGCAGCCAAGTTCTCTACAATGAGCAGTTCTTC. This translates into CASSQVLYNEQFF.

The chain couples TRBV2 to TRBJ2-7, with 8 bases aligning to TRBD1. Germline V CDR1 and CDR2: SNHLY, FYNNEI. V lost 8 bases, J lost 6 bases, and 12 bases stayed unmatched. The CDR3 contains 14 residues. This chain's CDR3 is CASARQGTLSEQYF. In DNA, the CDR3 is TGTGCCAGCGCACGACAGGGGACCTTGTCCGAGCAGTACTTC.

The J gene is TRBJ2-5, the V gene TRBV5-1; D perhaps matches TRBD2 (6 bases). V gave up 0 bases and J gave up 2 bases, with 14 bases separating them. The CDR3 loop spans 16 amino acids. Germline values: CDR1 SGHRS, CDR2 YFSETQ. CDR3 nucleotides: TGCGCCAGCAGCTTGGCCGGGTTGGGGGGTCAAGAGACCCAGTACTTC. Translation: CASSLAGLGGQETQYF.

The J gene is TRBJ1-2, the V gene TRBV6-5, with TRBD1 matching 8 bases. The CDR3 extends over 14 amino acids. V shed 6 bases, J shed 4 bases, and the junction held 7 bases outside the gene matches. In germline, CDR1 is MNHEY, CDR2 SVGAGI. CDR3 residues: CASSRRQGFYGYTF. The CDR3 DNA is TGTGCCAGCAGCCGACGACAGGGGTTCTATGGCTACACCTTC.

Here the CDR3 reads CASGTAEYNEQFF. DNA of the CDR3: TGTGCCAGCGGGACTGCCGAATACAATGAGCAGTTCTTC. The V and J genes are TRBV12-3 or TRBV12-4 and TRBJ2-1; weak D call: TRBD2 (6 bases). Trimming shortened V by 8 bases and J by 4 bases, and 12 bases separated the two germline ends. The CDR3 has 13 residues.

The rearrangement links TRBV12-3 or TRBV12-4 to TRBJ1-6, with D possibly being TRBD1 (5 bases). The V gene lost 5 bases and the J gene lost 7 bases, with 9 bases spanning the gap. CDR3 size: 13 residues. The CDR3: CASSTTENSPLHF. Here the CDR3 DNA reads TGTGCCAGCAGTACGACAGAGAATTCACCCCTCCACTTT.

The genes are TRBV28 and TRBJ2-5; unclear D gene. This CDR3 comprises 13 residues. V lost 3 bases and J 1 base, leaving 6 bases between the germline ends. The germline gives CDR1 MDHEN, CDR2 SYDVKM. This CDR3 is CASSLTLQETQYF. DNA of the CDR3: TGTGCCAGCAGTTTGACTCTCCAAGAGACCCAGTACTTC.

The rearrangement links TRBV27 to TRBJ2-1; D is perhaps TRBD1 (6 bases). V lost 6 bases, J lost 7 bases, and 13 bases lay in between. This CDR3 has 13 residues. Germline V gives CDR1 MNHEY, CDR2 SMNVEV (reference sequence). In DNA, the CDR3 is TGTGCCAGCAGCCGCCAGAGGGGGAATGAGCAGTTCTTC. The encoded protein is CASSRQRGNEQFF.

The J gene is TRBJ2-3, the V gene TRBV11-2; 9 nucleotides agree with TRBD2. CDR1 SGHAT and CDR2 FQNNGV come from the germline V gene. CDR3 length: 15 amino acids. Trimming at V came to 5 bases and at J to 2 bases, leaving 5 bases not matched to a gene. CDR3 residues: CASSPRTSVTDTQYF. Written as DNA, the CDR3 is TGTGCCAGCAGCCCCCGGACTAGCGTCACAGATACGCAGTATTTT. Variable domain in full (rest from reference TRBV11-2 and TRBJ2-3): EAGVAQSPRYKIIEKRQSVAFWCNPISGHATLYWYQQILGQGPKLLIQFQNNGVVDDSQLPKDRFSAERLKGVDSTLKIQPAKLEDSAVYLCASSPRTSVTDTQYFGPGTRLTVL.

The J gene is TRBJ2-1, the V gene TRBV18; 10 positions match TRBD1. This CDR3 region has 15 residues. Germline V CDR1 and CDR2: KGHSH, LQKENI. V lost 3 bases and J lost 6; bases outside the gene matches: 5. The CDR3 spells CASSPRTGGSNEQFF. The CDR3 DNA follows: TGTGCCAGCTCACCGAGGACAGGGGGTAGCAATGAGCAGTTCTTC. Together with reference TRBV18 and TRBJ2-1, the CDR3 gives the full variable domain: NAGVMQNPRHLVRRRGQEARLRCSPMKGHSHVYWYRQLPEEGLKFMVYLQKENIIDESGMPKERFSAEFPKEGPSILRIQQVVRGDSAAYFCASSPRTGGSNEQFFGPGTRLTVL.

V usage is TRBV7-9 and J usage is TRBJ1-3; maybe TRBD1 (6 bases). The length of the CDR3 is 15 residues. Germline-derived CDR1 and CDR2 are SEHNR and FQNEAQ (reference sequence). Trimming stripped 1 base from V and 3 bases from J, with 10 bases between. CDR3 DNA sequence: TGTGCCAGCAGCTTAGAACAGGGACGTGGAAACACCATATATTTT. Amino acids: CASSLEQGRGNTIYF. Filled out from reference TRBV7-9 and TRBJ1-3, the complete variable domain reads DTGVSQNPRHKITKRGQNVTFRCDPISEHNRLYWYRQTLGQGPEFLTYFQNEAQLEKSRLLSDRFSAERPKGSFSTLEIQRTEQGDSAMYLCASSLEQGRGNTIYFGEGSWLTVV.

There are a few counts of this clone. This CDR3 is CSVEGARDLAMGTDTQYF. The CDR3 region has the DNA TGCAGCGTTGAAGGGGCTAGGGACTTAGCTATGGGCACAGATACGCAGTATTTT. The chain recombines TRBV29-1 with TRBJ2-3; possible D gene TRBD2, 6 bases. Germline CDR1 reads SQVTM; CDR2 reads ANQGSEA. The CDR3 contains 18 residues. The V end lost 1 base, the J end lost 1 base, and 21 bases lay between the germline ends.